Listed here is a single T cell receptor (beta chain). The clone's antigen remains unknown. No much larger clone is present one base from it, and per-base qualities are unavailable. These data originate in a study of blood T cell repertoires in COVID-19 (dated by TCRdb to 2019 to 2021). For the study in its entirety: Samples from collaborators originated in the United States, Italy and Spain and spanned both the acute and convalescent phases of COVID-19. The prospective study material was composed of cDNA or gDNA derived from T cells, B-cell-depleted T cells, or PBMCs. Deeply sampled blood TCRbeta repertoires from subjects exposed to, actively infected with, or recovered from COVID-19 were included in the dataset. The repertoires were released in a freely available public database meant as a resource for research on the immune response to SARS-CoV-2. The samples were drawn from the first 160 participants of the ongoing ImmuneRACE study and from 1,254 subjects provided by 6 global collaborators. Nearly every sample came with metadata listing a de-identified subject ID, COVID-19 status, age in years and sex. Where HLA class I and class II types were available, the types were taken from metadata supplied by the sample provider, not from assay-based typing.

General findings and caveats noted by the study authors: The amount of clinical and demographic metadata varied by source and participant and was provided uncurated.

Participants in the prospective study were enrolled through a virtual design, were aged about 18 to 100 years, and lived in approximately 24 United States geographic areas. In the prospective study, cohorts were assigned on the basis of participant-reported clinical history obtained from a screening survey and a study questionnaire. Mobile phlebotomists in the prospective study collected whole blood, serum and a nasopharyngeal or oropharyngeal swab from every participant. Additional blood draws and questionnaires over an approximately two-month period could optionally be provided by prospective study participants. Prospective study blood samples were shipped either frozen or at room temperature before DNA extraction. TCRbeta CDR3 regions were amplified from genomic DNA by means of the immunoSEQ Assay, a bias-controlled multiplex PCR. As for how the authors treated the data: The number of nucleated cells in each sample was estimated by amplification of reference gene primers within the assay. To quantify the absolute abundance of each unique TCRbeta CDR3 rearrangement, sequence reads were collapsed and filtered. Productive Simpson clonality was computed per sample as the square root of Simpson's diversity index over productive rearrangements. In TCRdb, the immuneACCESS table is reduced to in-frame sequences with V and J assigned. These tables do not hold every clone; where another copy was compared, an unresolved V gene accounts for under half, and the others remain unexplained. V and J calls and clone size are copied from that table; D and trimming were computed from the DNA. The table for this sample lists roughly 250,000 clones; roughly 90% of them were counted only once. Together, the top ten hold 2.6% of the sample.

Looking up the germline V gene (reference sequence) yields CDR1 LNHDA and CDR2 SQIVND. The CDR3, cysteine through phenylalanine, is 15 amino acids long. Only the CDR3 part of the read is kept: 45 bases, read in frame from the first base. V lost 5 bases and J lost 6 bases; the stretch between them is 20 bases long. This chain joins TRBV19 to TRBJ2-7; TRBD2 is possibly the D segment (5 matching bases). The sequenced sample was PBMCs or T cells enriched from blood (not recorded which). This TCR came from a woman in her 30s with acute COVID-19. The DNA is TGTGCCAGTAGTCACGACAATCCCGGGGAGTCCGAGCAGTACTTC. The resulting protein is CASSHDNPGESEQYF.